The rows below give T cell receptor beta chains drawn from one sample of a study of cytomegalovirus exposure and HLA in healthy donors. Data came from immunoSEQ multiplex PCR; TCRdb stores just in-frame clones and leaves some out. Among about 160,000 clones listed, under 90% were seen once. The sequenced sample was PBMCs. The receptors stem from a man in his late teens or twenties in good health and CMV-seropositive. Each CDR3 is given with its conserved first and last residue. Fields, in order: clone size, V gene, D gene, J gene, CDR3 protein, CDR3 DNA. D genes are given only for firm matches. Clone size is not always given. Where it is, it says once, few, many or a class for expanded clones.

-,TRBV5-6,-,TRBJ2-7,CASSFGGFSYEQYF,TGTGCCAGCAGCTTTGGGGGCTTCTCCTACGAGCAGTACTTC
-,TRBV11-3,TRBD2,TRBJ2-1,CASRKTSGSHEQFF,TGTGCCAGCAGAAAGACTAGCGGGAGTCATGAGCAGTTCTTC
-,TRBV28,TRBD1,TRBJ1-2,CASSLSRGQGGFLSYTF,TGTGCCAGCAGTTTATCACGGGGACAGGGGGGTTTTTTGAGCTACACCTTC
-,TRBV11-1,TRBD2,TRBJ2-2,CASSLPLGLANTGELFF,TGTGCCAGCAGCTTACCTTTAGGACTAGCGAACACCGGGGAGCTGTTTTTT
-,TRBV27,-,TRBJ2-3,CASSLTSTDTQYF,TGTGCCAGCAGTTTAACTAGCACAGATACGCAGTATTTT
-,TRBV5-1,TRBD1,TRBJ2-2,CASSQRTGNTGELFF,TGCGCCAGCAGCCAGCGGACAGGGAACACCGGGGAGCTGTTTTTT
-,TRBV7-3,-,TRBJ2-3,CASSLTGSGYTDTQYF,TGTGCCAGCAGCTTAACTGGCAGCGGTTACACAGATACGCAGTATTTT
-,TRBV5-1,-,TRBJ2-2,CASSLDSTPGELFF,TGCGCCAGCAGCTTGGACTCCACCCCGGGGGAGCTGTTTTTT
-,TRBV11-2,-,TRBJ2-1,CASSYRPITHNEQFF,TGTGCCAGCAGCTACAGACCAATTACACACAATGAGCAGTTCTTC
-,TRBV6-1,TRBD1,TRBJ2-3,CASSELGTGRETQYF,TGTGCCAGCAGTGAACTAGGGACAGGGAGGGAGACGCAGTATTTT
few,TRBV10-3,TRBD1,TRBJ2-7,CAITGAGGAYEQYF,TGTGCCATCACAGGGGCAGGGGGCGCCTACGAGCAGTACTTC
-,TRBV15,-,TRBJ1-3,CATSRDHSGNTIYF,TGTGCCACCAGCAGAGATCACTCTGGAAACACCATATATTTT
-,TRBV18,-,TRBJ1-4,CASSPISTVANEKLFF,TGTGCCAGCTCACCAATATCGACAGTGGCAAATGAAAAACTGTTTTTT
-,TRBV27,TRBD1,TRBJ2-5,CASRVGLGQGQETQYF,TGTGCCAGCAGAGTAGGTTTAGGACAGGGGCAAGAGACCCAGTACTTC
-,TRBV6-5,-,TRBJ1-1,CASSYTTGNTEAFF,TGTGCCAGCAGTTACACCACAGGGAACACTGAAGCTTTCTTT
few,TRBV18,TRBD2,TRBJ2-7,CASSRESPVAGGGYEQYF,TGTGCCAGCTCACGGGAATCCCCTGTAGCGGGAGGAGGCTACGAGCAGTACTTC
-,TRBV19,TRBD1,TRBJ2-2,CASGGTGGTGELFF,TGTGCCAGTGGGGGGACAGGGGGCACCGGGGAGCTGTTTTTT
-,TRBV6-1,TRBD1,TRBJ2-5,CASRDPGQTLETQYF,TGTGCCAGCAGGGATCCGGGACAGACCCTAGAGACCCAGTACTTC
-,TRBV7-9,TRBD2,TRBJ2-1,CASSPRTSSNNEQFF,TGTGCCAGCAGCCCCCGGACTAGCAGTAACAATGAGCAGTTCTTC
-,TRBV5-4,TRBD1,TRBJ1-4,CASSYATGVGDEKLFF,TGTGCCAGCAGCTATGCGACAGGGGTAGGCGATGAAAAACTGTTTTTT
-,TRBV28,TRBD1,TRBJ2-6,CASSLGQGVSGANVLTF,TGTGCCAGCAGTTTGGGACAGGGGGTCTCTGGGGCCAACGTCCTGACTTTC
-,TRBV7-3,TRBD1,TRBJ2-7,CASSFGQGVEQYF,TGTGCCAGCAGCTTTGGACAGGGGGTGGAGCAGTACTTC
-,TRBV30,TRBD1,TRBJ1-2,CAWSRAGTGDYGYTF,TGTGCCTGGAGTAGGGCTGGGACAGGGGACTATGGCTACACCTTC
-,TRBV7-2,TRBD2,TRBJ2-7,CASSLKPSGSSEQYF,TGTGCCAGCAGCTTAAAGCCTAGCGGGAGTTCCGAGCAGTACTTC
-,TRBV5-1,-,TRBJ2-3,CASSSLTDTSTDTQYF,TGCGCCAGCAGCTCCTTGACGGACACTAGCACAGATACGCAGTATTTT
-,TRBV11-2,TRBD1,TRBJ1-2,CASSPLRDRVGYGYTF,TGTGCCAGCAGCCCCCTCCGGGACAGGGTTGGGTATGGCTACACCTTC
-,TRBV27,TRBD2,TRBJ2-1,CASSYRLAGGPTRPYNEQFF,TGTGCCAGCAGTTACAGACTAGCGGGAGGTCCCACTCGCCCGTACAATGAGCAGTTCTTC
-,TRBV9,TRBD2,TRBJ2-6,CASSSGGSGANVLTF,TGTGCCAGCAGCTCCGGGGGGTCTGGGGCCAACGTCCTGACTTTC
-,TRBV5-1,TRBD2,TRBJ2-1,CASSLTVLAGGNEQFF,TGCGCCAGCAGCTTGACGGTACTAGCGGGGGGAAATGAGCAGTTCTTC
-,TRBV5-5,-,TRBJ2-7,CASSWDIYEQYF,TGTGCCAGCAGCTGGGACATCTACGAGCAGTACTTC
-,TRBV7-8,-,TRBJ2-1,CASSLAFSVREQFF,TGTGCCAGCAGCTTAGCGTTTAGCGTAAGGGAGCAGTTCTTC
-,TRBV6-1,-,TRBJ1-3,CASSEYWRAVPPTDTIYF,TGTGCCAGCAGTGAATATTGGCGGGCAGTCCCTCCGACGGACACCATATATTTT
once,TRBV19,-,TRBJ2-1,CASRTTGGQGGSEQFF,TGTGCCAGTAGGACGACCGGAGGACAGGGAGGGAGTGAGCAGTTCTTC
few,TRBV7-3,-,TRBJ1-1,CASSSSTNTEAFF,TGTGCCAGCAGCTCGTCTACGAACACTGAAGCTTTCTTT
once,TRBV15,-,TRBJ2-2,CATRPPGVNTGELFF,TGTGCCACCAGACCCCCGGGGGTGAACACCGGGGAGCTGTTTTTT
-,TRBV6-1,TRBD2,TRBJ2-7,CASGGTSGTYEQYF,TGTGCCAGCGGAGGGACTAGCGGAACCTACGAGCAGTACTTC
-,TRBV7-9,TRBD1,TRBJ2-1,CASSSRGSSYNEQFF,TGTGCCAGCAGTTCCAGGGGGAGCTCCTACAATGAGCAGTTCTTC
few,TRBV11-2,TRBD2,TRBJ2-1,CASRHWEGYNEQFF,TGTGCCAGCAGGCATTGGGAGGGCTACAATGAGCAGTTCTTC
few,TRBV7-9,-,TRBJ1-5,CASQNYGVQPQHF,TGTGCCAGCCAAAATTACGGTGTTCAGCCCCAGCATTTT
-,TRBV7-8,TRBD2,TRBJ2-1,CASSLVGELAGDRGSYNEQFF,TGTGCCAGCAGCTTGGTCGGGGAACTAGCGGGAGACAGAGGCAGCTACAATGAGCAGTTCTTC
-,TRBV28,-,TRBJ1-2,CASSSDYGYTF,TGTGCCAGCAGCTCTGACTACGGCTACACCTTC
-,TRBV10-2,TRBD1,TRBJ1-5,CASSESKQGWVGNQPQHF,TGCGCCAGCAGTGAGTCGAAACAGGGGTGGGTGGGCAATCAGCCCCAGCATTTT
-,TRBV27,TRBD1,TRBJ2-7,CASRQQGLSYEQYF,TGTGCCAGCAGACAACAGGGGCTGAGCTACGAGCAGTACTTC
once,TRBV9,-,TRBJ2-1,CASSVEGLMGEQFF,TGTGCCAGCAGCGTAGAAGGACTTATGGGGGAGCAGTTCTTC
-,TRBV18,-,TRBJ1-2,CASSKDSLYGYTF,TGTGCCAGTTCCAAGGACAGCCTTTATGGCTACACCTTC
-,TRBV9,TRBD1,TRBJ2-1,CASGSGTGGLQFF,TGTGCCAGCGGATCCGGGACAGGGGGCCTACAGTTCTTC
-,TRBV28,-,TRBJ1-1,CASSMVPIMNTEAFF,TGTGCCAGCAGCATGGTACCTATCATGAACACTGAAGCTTTCTTT
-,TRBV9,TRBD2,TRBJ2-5,CASSFGTSGSETQYF,TGTGCCAGCAGCTTCGGGACTAGCGGGAGTGAGACCCAGTACTTC
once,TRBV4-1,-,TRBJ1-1,CASSPGRGLGLTEAFF,TGCGCCAGCAGCCCCGGCAGAGGATTAGGTTTGACTGAAGCTTTCTTT
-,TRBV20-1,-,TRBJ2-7,CSARQAYEQYF,TGCAGTGCTAGACAGGCCTACGAGCAGTACTTC
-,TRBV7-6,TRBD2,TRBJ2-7,CASSPRGTSYEQYF,TGTGCCAGCAGCCCCCGGGGGACTAGCTACGAGCAGTACTTC
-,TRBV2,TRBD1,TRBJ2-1,CASTPDRGGYNEQFF,TGTGCCAGCACCCCGGACAGGGGGGGGTACAATGAGCAGTTCTTC
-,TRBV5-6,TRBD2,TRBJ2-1,CASSYGTTSGSGNEQFF,TGTGCCAGCAGCTACGGGACGACTAGCGGGAGTGGCAATGAGCAGTTCTTC
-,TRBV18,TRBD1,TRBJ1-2,CASSPPDRIYGYTF,TGTGCCAGCTCACCACCGGACAGGATCTATGGCTACACCTTC
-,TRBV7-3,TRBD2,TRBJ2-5,CASSLNGGRASETQYF,TGTGCCAGCAGCTTAAATGGCGGGAGGGCCTCGGAGACCCAGTACTTC
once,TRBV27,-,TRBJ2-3,CASSPKRVLLGDTQYF,TGTGCCAGCAGCCCCAAGCGGGTACTCTTAGGAGATACGCAGTATTTT
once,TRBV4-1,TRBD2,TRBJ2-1,CASSQARLASYNEQFF,TGCGCCAGCAGCCAGGCTAGACTAGCGTCCTACAATGAGCAGTTCTTC
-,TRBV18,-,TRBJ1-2,CASSPARDNRYGYTF,TGTGCCAGCTCACCTGCCAGGGACAACCGGTATGGCTACACCTTC
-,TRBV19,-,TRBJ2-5,CASSLPGETQYF,TGTGCCAGTAGCCTACCCGGGGAGACCCAGTACTTC